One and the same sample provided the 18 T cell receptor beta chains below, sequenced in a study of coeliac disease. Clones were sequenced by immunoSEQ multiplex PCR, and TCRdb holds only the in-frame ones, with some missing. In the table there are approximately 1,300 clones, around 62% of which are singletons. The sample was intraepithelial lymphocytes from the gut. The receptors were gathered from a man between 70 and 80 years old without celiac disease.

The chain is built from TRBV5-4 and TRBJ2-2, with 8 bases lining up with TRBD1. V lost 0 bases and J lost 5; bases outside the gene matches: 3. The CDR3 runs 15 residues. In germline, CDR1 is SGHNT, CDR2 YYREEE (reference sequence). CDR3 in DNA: TGTGCCAGCAGCTTGGACAGGGGGAGGACCGGGGAGCTGTTTTTT. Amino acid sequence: CASSLDRGRTGELFF.

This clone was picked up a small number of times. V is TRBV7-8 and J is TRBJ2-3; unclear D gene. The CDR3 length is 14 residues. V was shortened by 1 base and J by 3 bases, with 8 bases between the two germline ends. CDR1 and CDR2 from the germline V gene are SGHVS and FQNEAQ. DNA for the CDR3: TGTGCCAGCAGCTTAGTAGTGCGTACAGATACGCAGTATTTT. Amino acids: CASSLVVRTDTQYF.

CDR3 loop: CASSYYTARGETQYF. CDR3 DNA: TGTGCCAGCAGTTATTACACGGCTCGAGGGGAGACCCAGTACTTC. The chain carries TRBV6-5 and TRBJ2-5; the D gene is possibly TRBD2 (5 bases). V lost 3 bases to trimming and J lost 5 bases, with 16 bases between them. CDR3 size: 15 residues. CDR1 and CDR2 from the germline V gene are MNHEY and SVGAGI.

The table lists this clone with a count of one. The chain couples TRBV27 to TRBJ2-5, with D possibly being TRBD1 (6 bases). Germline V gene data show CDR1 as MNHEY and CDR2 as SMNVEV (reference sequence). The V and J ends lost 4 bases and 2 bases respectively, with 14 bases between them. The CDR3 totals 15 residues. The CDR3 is CASSSLGAQQETQYF. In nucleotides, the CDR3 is TGTGCCAGCAGTTCCCTGGGGGCGCAACAAGAGACCCAGTACTTC.

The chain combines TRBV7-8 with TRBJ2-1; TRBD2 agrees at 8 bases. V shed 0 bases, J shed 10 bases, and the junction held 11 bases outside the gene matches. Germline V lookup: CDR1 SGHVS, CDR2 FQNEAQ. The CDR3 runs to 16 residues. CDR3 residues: CASSLAGGGPMGEQFF. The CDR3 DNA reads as TGTGCCAGCAGCTTAGCTGGCGGGGGGCCTATGGGGGAGCAGTTCTTC.

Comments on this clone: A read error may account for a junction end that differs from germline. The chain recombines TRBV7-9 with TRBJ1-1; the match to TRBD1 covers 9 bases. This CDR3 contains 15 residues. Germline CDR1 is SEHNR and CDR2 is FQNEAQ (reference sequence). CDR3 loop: CASSETGTGNAEAFF. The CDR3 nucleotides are TGTGCCAGCAGCGAGACCGGGACAGGGAACGCTGAAGCTTTCTTT.

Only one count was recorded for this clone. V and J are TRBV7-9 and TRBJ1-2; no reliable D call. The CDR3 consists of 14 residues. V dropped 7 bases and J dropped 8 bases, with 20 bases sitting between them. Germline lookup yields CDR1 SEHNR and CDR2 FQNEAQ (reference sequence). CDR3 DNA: TGTGCCAGCACCAAATCTACGACACCGAAAGGCTACACCTTC. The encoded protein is CASTKSTTPKGYTF.

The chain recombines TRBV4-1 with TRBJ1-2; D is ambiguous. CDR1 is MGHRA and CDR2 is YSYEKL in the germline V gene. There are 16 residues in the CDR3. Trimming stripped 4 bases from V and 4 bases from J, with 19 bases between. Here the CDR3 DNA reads TGCGCCAGCAGCCCGACTGCGGCGTCACTCTCCTATGGCTACACCTTC. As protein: CASSPTAASLSYGYTF.

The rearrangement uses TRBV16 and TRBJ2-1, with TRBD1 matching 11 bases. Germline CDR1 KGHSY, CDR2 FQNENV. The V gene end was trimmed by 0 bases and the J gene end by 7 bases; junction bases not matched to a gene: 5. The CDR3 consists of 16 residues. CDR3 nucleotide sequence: TGTGCCAGCAGCCAATCCTGGGGGACAGGGGGAAATGAGCAGTTCTTC. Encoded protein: CASSQSWGTGGNEQFF.

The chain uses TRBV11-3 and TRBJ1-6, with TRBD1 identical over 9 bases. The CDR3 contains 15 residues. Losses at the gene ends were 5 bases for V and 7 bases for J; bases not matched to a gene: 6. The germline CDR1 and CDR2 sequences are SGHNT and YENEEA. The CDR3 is CASSLGTGRNSPLHF. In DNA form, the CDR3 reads TGTGCCAGCAGCCTGGGGACAGGGAGGAATTCACCCCTCCACTTT.

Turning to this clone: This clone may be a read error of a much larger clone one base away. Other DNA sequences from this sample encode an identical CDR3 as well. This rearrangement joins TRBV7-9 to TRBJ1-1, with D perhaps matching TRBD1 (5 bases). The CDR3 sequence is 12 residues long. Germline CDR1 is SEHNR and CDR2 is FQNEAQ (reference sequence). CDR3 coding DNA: TGTGCCAGCAGAACGGGACTGGCTGAAGCCTTCTTT. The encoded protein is CASRTGLAEAFF.

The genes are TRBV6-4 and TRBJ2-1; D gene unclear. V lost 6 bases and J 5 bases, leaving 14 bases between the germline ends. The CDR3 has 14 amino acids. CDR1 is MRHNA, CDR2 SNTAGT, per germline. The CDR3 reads CASSLEPWDNEQFF. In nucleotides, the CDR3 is TGTGCCAGCAGCCTAGAACCCTGGGACAATGAGCAGTTCTTC.

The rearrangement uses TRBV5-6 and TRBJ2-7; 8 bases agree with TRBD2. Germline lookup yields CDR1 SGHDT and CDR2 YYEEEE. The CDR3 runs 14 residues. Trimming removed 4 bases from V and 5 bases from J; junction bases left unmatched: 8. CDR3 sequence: CASSRGGRGNEQYF. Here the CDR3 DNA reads TGTGCCAGCAGCCGGGGGGGGCGCGGAAACGAGCAGTACTTC.

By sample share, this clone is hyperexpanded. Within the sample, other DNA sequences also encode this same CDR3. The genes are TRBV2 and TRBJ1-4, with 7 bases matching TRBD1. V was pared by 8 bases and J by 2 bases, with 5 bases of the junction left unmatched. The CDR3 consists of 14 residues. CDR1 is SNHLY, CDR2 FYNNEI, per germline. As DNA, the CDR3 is TGTGCCAGCGGGGTCAGGGGGACTAATGAAAAACTGTTTTTT. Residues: CASGVRGTNEKLFF. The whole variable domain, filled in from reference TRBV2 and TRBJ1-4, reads EPEVTQTPSHQVTQMGQEVILRCVPISNHLYFYWYRQILGQKVEFLVSFYNNEISEKSEIFDDQFSVERPDGSNFTLKIRSTKLEDSAMYFCASGVRGTNEKLFFGSGTQLSVL.

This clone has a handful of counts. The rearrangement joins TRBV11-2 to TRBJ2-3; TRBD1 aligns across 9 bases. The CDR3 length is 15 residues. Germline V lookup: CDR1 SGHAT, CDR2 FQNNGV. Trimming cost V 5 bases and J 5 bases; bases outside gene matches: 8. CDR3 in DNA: TGTGCCAGCAGCGTTACCGGGACAGGGAGAGATACGCAGTATTTT. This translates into CASSVTGTGRDTQYF.

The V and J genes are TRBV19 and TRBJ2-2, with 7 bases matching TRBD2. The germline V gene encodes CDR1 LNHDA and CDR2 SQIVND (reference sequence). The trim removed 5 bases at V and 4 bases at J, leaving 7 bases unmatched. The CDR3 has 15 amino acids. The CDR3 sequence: CASSPGGISTGELFF. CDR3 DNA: TGTGCCAGTAGTCCCGGGGGGATAAGCACCGGGGAGCTGTTTTTT. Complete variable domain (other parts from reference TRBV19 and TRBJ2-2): DGGITQSPKYLFRKEGQNVTLSCEQNLNHDAMYWYRQDPGQGLRLIYYSQIVNDFQKGDIAEGYSVSREKKESFPLTVTSAQKNPTAFYLCASSPGGISTGELFFGEGSRLTVL.

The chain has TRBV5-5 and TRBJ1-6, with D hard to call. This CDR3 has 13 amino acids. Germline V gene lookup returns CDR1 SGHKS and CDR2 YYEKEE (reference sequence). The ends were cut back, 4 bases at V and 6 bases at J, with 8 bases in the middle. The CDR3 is CASSVGGNSPLHF. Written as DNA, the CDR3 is TGTGCCAGCAGCGTCGGAGGTAATTCACCCCTCCACTTT.

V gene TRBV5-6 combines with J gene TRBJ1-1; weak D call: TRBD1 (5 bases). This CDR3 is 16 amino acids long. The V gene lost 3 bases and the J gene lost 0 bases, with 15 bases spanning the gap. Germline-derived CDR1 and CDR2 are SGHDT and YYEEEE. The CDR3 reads CASSSGMANLNTEAFF. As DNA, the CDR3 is TGTGCCAGCAGCTCAGGGATGGCCAACCTGAACACTGAAGCTTTCTTT. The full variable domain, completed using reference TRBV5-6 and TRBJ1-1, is DAGVTQSPTHLIKTRGQQVTLRCSPKSGHDTVSWYQQALGQGPQFIFQYYEEEERQRGNFPDRFSGHQFPNYSSELNVNALLLGDSALYLCASSSGMANLNTEAFFGQGTRLTVV.